The TCR beta chain described here comes from a study of T cell repertoires in cytomegalovirus infection. This CDR3 comprises 15 residues. V was pared by 2 bases and J by 6 bases, with 6 bases of the junction left unmatched. The V gene's germline CDR1 is MNHEY and CDR2 SVGEGT. Each CDR3 protein gets one entry after TCRdb re-called the reads with MiXCR. The sample has hundreds of thousands of distinct CDR3 sequences; 17% are singletons. The chain links TRBV6-2 or TRBV6-3 to TRBJ2-1; 8 nucleotides match TRBD1. The receptor comes from a human donor in good health (CMV status not recorded). Some clones in this sample may be carry-over from other donors' samples. Material for sequencing was PBMCs. CDR3 bases: TGTGCCAGCAGTTACCCCGGGACAGGAACCAATGAGCAGTTCTTC. Translation gives CASSYPGTGTNEQFF.